These 18 T cell receptor beta chains came from one sample sequenced in a study. TCRdb independently ran MiXCR on the 5' RACE reads; one entry per CDR3 protein. The sample carries some 8,000 distinct CDR3 sequences, roughly half recorded once. The sequenced sample was memory CD4+ T cells sorted from a lymph node. Stated subset: memory CD4+ T cells, CD4+CD45RO+CD25-. Every receptor here comes from a female donor with breast cancer.

This chain connects TRBV18 to TRBJ1-2, with D possibly being TRBD1 (5 bases). V gave up 3 bases and J gave up 1 base, with 9 bases separating them. The CDR3 spans 14 residues. Per the germline V gene, CDR1 is KGHSH and CDR2 is LQKENI. CDR3 in DNA: TGTGCCAGCTCACCGGGACTTAGTAACTATGGCTACACCTTC. Its translation is CASSPGLSNYGYTF.

The gene calls are TRBV3-1 and TRBJ2-1; TRBD1 matches at 9 bases. This CDR3 is 12 amino acids long. From germline, CDR1 is LGHDT and CDR2 YNNKEL (reference sequence). The ends lost 6 bases at V and 9 bases at J; junction bases unmatched: 3. CDR3 in amino acids: CASRKQGAEQFF. CDR3 bases: TGTGCCAGCAGAAAACAGGGGGCTGAGCAGTTCTTC.

By share, this clonotype counts as medium-sized. The chain uses TRBV6-2 or TRBV6-3 and TRBJ1-2, with a tentative D call TRBD1 (6 bases). Germline-derived CDR1 and CDR2 are MNHEY and SVGEGT. The CDR3 contains 17 residues. V was pared by 2 bases and J by 8 bases, with 24 bases between. The CDR3 spells CASSYPDRPPRGRGYTF. The CDR3 DNA sequence: TGTGCCAGCAGTTACCCAGACCGACCACCCAGGGGCCGGGGCTACACCTTC.

The V and J genes are TRBV4-3 and TRBJ2-7; no clear D. Deletions cut 3 bases from V and 2 bases from J, with 11 bases between. The CDR3 is 14 residues long. CDR1 and CDR2 from the germline V gene are LGHNA and YSLEER. Here the CDR3 reads CASSHDTTTYEQYF. DNA for the CDR3: TGCGCCAGCAGCCATGACACTACCACCTACGAGCAGTACTTC.

The rearrangement uses TRBV5-1 and TRBJ2-3, with 8 bases aligning to TRBD1. Germline lookup yields CDR1 SGHRS and CDR2 YFSETQ. The CDR3 covers 14 residues. J gave up 5 bases and V 6 bases, and 8 bases lay outside the gene matches. CDR3 amino acids: CASTAQGARDTQYF. The CDR3 DNA reads TGCGCCAGCACCGCCCAGGGGGCAAGAGATACGCAGTATTTT.

The CDR3 sequence: CSARKANYGYTF. The CDR3 DNA reads TGCAGTGCTAGAAAAGCTAACTATGGCTACACCTTC. V is TRBV20-1 and J is TRBJ1-2; D is unclear. The CDR3 is 12 residues long. The V end was cut by 2 bases, the J end by 0 bases, with 4 bases between. Germline lookup yields CDR1 DFQATT and CDR2 SNEGSKA (reference sequence).

The rearrangement uses TRBV7-2 and TRBJ2-7; TRBD2 matches 8 bases. The CDR3 consists of 16 residues. The V gene end was trimmed by 1 base and the J gene end by 0 bases; junction bases not matched to a gene: 5. The germline V gene encodes CDR1 SGHTA and CDR2 FQGNSA. The CDR3 sequence: CASSLEGGRSSYEQYF. The CDR3 nucleotides are TGTGCCAGCAGCTTAGAGGGCGGGAGGAGCTCCTACGAGCAGTACTTC.

The table lists this clonotype with a count of one. The J gene is TRBJ1-5, the V gene TRBV5-1; D is uncertain. Trimming left V 7 bases short and J 8 bases short, with 16 bases between. Germline V lookup: CDR1 SGHRS, CDR2 YFSETQ. The CDR3 length is 13 residues. CDR3 region: CASGPIPSEPQHF. The DNA for the CDR3 is TGCGCCAGCGGCCCTATTCCGAGTGAGCCCCAGCATTTT.

This chain connects TRBV30 to TRBJ1-1; 7 bases line up with TRBD1. The CDR3 totals 15 residues. Germline CDR1 GTSNPN, CDR2 SVGIG (reference sequence). J gave up 0 bases and V 0 bases, and 4 bases lay outside the gene matches. CDR3 nucleotides: TGTGCCTGGAGTGTAGGGGGCGCGGTGAACACTGAAGCTTTCTTT. Its protein product is CAWSVGGAVNTEAFF. Looking up the rest from reference TRBV30 and TRBJ1-1 gives the full variable domain: SQTIHQWPATLVQPVGSPLSLECTVEGTSNPNLYWYRQAAGRGLQLLFYSVGIGQISSEVPQNLSASRPQDRQFILSSKKLLLSDSGFYLCAWSVGGAVNTEAFFGQGTRLTVV.

The chain couples TRBV4-2 to TRBJ2-7; a weak D match, TRBD1 (6 bases). This CDR3 contains 16 residues. CDR1 LGHNA and CDR2 YNFKEQ come from the germline V gene. Deletions cut 0 bases from V and 6 bases from J, with 18 bases between. Written as DNA, the CDR3 is TGTGCCAGCAGCCAAGAATTGGGGCAGGGGCAAGGCGAGCAGTACTTC. It translates to CASSQELGQGQGEQYF.

The CDR3 region is CASSFQALDYGYTF. The DNA for the CDR3 is TGTGCCAGCAGCTTTCAGGCGCTAGACTATGGCTACACCTTC. The chain recombines TRBV7-9 with TRBJ1-2, with D hard to call. Germline CDR1 reads SEHNR; CDR2 reads FQNEAQ (reference sequence). The CDR3 is made up of 14 amino acids. Trimming took off 3 bases at V and 3 bases at J, with 11 bases between the two ends.

A remark on this clonotype: The junction departs from germline at one end; a sequencing error may be responsible. The V and J genes are TRBV28 and TRBJ2-7; 9 positions agree with TRBD1. The CDR3 contains 12 residues. Looked up from germline, CDR1 is MDHEN and CDR2 is SYDVKM. DNA of the CDR3: TGTGCCAGCAGTTCCCCCCGGGACAGGGAGGACTTC. Residues: CASSSPRDREDF.

The sample holds a few counts of this clonotype. The V call is TRBV20-1, the J call TRBJ2-3, with TRBD2 matching over 15 bases. The CDR3 runs 15 residues. Trimming cost V 8 bases and J 4 bases; bases outside gene matches: 7. Germline assignment: CDR1 DFQATT and CDR2 SNEGSKA (reference sequence). CDR3 in DNA: TGCAGTTCCCTCCGGACTAGCGGGAGGGCAGATACGCAGTATTTT. Protein sequence: CSSLRTSGRADTQYF.

This sequence joins TRBV5-6 and TRBJ2-2; perhaps TRBD2 as D (7 bases). CDR1 is SGHDT and CDR2 is YYEEEE in the germline V gene. The V and J ends lost 2 bases and 7 bases respectively, with 18 bases between them. The length of the CDR3 is 16 residues. CDR3 sequence reads: CASSFLPTGGVGELFF. In DNA, the CDR3 is TGTGCCAGCAGCTTCCTGCCCACGGGGGGCGTCGGGGAGCTGTTTTTT.

This rearrangement joins TRBV5-8 to TRBJ1-4, with D maybe TRBD1 (5 bases). Germline values: CDR1 SGHTS, CDR2 YDEGEE. The CDR3 is 17 amino acids. The V gene lost 1 base and the J gene lost 0 bases, with 13 bases spanning the gap. The DNA of the CDR3 is TGTGCCAGCAGCTTGTCCGCTTGGGGGTCAACTAATGAAAAACTGTTTTTT. Protein: CASSLSAWGSTNEKLFF.

This chain connects TRBV20-1 to TRBJ2-1; D uncertain. The germline V and J ends were trimmed by 1 base and 0 bases, with 10 bases remaining between them. Germline lookup yields CDR1 DFQATT and CDR2 SNEGSKA (reference sequence). The CDR3 length is 15 residues. The CDR3 loop is CSARVRRSSYNEQFF. In nucleotides, the CDR3 is TGCAGTGCTAGAGTACGGCGGAGCTCCTACAATGAGCAGTTCTTC.

The chain couples TRBV7-2 to TRBJ2-7, with a possible D match to TRBD2 (5 bases). V was shortened by 2 bases and J by 7 bases, with 15 bases between the two germline ends. CDR1 and CDR2 (germline): SGHTA, FQGNSA. There are 14 residues in the CDR3. The CDR3 DNA reads as TGTGCCAGCAGCTTATGGAGAGGGCTCGATGAGCAGTACTTC. Its translation is CASSLWRGLDEQYF.

This clonotype was found a few times. The V gene is TRBV20-1, the J gene TRBJ1-5; 8 bases align to TRBD1. From germline, CDR1 is DFQATT and CDR2 SNEGSKA (reference sequence). This CDR3 contains 16 residues. Germline trimming cut 6 bases from V and 3 bases from J; bases unmatched to any gene: 13. The CDR3 DNA reads as TGCAGTGCCAATCATTTAGGGACAGGCCCCAATCAGCCCCAGCATTTT. Protein: CSANHLGTGPNQPQHF.